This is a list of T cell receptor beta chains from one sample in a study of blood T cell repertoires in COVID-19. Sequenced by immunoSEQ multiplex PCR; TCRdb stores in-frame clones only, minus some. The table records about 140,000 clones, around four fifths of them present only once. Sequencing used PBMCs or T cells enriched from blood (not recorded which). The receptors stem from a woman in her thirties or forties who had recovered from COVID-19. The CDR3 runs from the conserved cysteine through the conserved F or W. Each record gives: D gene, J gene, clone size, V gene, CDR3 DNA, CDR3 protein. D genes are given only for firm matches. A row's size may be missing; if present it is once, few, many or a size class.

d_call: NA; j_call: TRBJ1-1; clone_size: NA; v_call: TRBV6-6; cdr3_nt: TGTGCCAGCAGTTACAAGAAAGCTTACACTGAAGCTTTCTTT; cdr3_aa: CASSYKKAYTEAFF
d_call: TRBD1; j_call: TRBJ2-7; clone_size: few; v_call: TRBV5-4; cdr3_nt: TGTGCCAGCAGCTCGAGACAGGGATCCGAGCAGTACTTC; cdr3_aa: CASSSRQGSEQYF
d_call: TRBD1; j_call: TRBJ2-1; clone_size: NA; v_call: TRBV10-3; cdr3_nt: TGTGCCATCAGCAGAGGGGGACAGGGGGGCAATGAGCAGTTCTTC; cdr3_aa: CAISRGGQGGNEQFF
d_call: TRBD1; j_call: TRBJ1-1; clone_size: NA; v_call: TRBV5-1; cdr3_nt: TGCGCCAGCAGCTTCACAGGGACAGGGAACACTGAAGCTTTCTTT; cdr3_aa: CASSFTGTGNTEAFF
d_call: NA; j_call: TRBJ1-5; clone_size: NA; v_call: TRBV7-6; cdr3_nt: TGTGCCAGCAGCCCCGGCGGGGGGGGGAGCAATCAGCCCCAGCATTTT; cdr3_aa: CASSPGGGGSNQPQHF
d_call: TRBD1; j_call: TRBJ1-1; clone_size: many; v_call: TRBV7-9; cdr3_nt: TGTGCCAGCAGCTTGAAACCACGGGGACAGACGAACACTGAAGCTTTCTTT; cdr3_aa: CASSLKPRGQTNTEAFF
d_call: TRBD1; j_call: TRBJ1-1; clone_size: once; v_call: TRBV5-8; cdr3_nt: TGTGCCAGCATACGGGACAGGGGTCGGGACACTGAAGCTTTCTTT; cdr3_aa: CASIRDRGRDTEAFF
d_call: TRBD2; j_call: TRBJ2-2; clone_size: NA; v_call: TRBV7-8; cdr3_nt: TGTGCCAGCAGCTTAGCTTTCCGGGAGGGGAGCGCCGCCTTTATAAACACCGGGGAGCTGTTTTTT; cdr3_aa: CASSLAFREGSAAFINTGELFF
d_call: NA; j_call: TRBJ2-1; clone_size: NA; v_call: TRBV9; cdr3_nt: TGTGCCAGCAGCGTCTCTTCGGGCGGGGCTAGCGCACACTACAATGAGCAGTTCTTC; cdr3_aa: CASSVSSGGASAHYNEQFF
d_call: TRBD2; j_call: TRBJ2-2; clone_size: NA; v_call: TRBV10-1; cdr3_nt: TGCGCCAGCAGTGAGTCGACTAGCGGGGGAAACACCGGGGAGCTGTTTTTT; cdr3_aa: CASSESTSGGNTGELFF
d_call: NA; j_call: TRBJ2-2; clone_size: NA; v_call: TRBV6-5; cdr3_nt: TGTGCCAGCAGTTACTCGTCGCAGCACAGGAGCGGGGAGCTGTTTTTT; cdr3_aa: CASSYSSQHRSGELFF
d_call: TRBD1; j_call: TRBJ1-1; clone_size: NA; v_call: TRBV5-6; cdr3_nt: TGTGCCAGCAGCCCCGGGACAGGCCATGGCACTGAAGCTTTCTTT; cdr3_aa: CASSPGTGHGTEAFF
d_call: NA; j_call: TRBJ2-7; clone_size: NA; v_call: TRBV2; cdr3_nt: TGTGCCAGCGGGACAAACCTTTACGAGCAGTACTTC; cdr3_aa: CASGTNLYEQYF
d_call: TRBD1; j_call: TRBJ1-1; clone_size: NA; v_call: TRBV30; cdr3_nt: TGTGCCTGGTTCGACAGGGAAAGGGTCACTGAAGCTTTCTTT; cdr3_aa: CAWFDRERVTEAFF
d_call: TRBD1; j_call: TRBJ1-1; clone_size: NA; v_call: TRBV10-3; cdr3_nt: TGTGCCATCAGCTCACCAGGGGGGACTGAAGCTTTCTTT; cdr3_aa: CAISSPGGTEAFF
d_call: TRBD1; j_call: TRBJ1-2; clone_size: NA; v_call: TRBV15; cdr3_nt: TGTGCCACCAGCAGAGACGGGACAGAAAATGGCTACACCTTC; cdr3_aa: CATSRDGTENGYTF
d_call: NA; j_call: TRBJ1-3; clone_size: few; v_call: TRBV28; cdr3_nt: TGTGCCAGCAAAGATAGCTCTGGAAACACCATATATTTT; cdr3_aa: CASKDSSGNTIYF
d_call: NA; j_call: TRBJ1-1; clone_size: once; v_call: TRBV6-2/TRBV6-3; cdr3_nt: TGTGCCAGCAGTTACTCCCCAGGAAGAGCGGCTGAAGCTTTCTTT; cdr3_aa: CASSYSPGRAAEAFF
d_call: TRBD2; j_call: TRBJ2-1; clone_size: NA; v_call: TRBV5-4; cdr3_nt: TGTGCCAGCAGCTTGGCCTGGGGGGAGGGCCGCCATGAGCAGTTCTTC; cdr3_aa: CASSLAWGEGRHEQFF
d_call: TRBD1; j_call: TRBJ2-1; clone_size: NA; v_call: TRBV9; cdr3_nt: TGTGCCAGCAGCGTAGGAGGACAGGGAATTGGCAATGAGCAGTTCTTC; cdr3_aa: CASSVGGQGIGNEQFF
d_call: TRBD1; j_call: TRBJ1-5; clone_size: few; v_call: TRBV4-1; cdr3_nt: TGCGCCAGCAGCCAAGATGACAGGGGGCAGCCCCAGCATTTT; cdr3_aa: CASSQDDRGQPQHF
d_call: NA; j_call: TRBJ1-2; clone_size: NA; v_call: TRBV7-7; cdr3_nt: TGTGCCAGCAGCGCCACAGGGTGCCTCAATGGCTACACCTTC; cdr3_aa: CASSATGCLNGYTF
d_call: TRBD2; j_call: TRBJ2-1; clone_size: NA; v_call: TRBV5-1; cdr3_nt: TGCGCCAGCAGCTTGGCGTCGAGCGGGGGGGCCGCGTTCTTC; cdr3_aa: CASSLASSGGAAFF
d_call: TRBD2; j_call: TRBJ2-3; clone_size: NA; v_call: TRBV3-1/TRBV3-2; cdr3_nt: TGTGCCAGCTCTTCCTTTGCGGGGGGCACAGATACGCAGTATTTT; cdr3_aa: CASSSFAGGTDTQYF